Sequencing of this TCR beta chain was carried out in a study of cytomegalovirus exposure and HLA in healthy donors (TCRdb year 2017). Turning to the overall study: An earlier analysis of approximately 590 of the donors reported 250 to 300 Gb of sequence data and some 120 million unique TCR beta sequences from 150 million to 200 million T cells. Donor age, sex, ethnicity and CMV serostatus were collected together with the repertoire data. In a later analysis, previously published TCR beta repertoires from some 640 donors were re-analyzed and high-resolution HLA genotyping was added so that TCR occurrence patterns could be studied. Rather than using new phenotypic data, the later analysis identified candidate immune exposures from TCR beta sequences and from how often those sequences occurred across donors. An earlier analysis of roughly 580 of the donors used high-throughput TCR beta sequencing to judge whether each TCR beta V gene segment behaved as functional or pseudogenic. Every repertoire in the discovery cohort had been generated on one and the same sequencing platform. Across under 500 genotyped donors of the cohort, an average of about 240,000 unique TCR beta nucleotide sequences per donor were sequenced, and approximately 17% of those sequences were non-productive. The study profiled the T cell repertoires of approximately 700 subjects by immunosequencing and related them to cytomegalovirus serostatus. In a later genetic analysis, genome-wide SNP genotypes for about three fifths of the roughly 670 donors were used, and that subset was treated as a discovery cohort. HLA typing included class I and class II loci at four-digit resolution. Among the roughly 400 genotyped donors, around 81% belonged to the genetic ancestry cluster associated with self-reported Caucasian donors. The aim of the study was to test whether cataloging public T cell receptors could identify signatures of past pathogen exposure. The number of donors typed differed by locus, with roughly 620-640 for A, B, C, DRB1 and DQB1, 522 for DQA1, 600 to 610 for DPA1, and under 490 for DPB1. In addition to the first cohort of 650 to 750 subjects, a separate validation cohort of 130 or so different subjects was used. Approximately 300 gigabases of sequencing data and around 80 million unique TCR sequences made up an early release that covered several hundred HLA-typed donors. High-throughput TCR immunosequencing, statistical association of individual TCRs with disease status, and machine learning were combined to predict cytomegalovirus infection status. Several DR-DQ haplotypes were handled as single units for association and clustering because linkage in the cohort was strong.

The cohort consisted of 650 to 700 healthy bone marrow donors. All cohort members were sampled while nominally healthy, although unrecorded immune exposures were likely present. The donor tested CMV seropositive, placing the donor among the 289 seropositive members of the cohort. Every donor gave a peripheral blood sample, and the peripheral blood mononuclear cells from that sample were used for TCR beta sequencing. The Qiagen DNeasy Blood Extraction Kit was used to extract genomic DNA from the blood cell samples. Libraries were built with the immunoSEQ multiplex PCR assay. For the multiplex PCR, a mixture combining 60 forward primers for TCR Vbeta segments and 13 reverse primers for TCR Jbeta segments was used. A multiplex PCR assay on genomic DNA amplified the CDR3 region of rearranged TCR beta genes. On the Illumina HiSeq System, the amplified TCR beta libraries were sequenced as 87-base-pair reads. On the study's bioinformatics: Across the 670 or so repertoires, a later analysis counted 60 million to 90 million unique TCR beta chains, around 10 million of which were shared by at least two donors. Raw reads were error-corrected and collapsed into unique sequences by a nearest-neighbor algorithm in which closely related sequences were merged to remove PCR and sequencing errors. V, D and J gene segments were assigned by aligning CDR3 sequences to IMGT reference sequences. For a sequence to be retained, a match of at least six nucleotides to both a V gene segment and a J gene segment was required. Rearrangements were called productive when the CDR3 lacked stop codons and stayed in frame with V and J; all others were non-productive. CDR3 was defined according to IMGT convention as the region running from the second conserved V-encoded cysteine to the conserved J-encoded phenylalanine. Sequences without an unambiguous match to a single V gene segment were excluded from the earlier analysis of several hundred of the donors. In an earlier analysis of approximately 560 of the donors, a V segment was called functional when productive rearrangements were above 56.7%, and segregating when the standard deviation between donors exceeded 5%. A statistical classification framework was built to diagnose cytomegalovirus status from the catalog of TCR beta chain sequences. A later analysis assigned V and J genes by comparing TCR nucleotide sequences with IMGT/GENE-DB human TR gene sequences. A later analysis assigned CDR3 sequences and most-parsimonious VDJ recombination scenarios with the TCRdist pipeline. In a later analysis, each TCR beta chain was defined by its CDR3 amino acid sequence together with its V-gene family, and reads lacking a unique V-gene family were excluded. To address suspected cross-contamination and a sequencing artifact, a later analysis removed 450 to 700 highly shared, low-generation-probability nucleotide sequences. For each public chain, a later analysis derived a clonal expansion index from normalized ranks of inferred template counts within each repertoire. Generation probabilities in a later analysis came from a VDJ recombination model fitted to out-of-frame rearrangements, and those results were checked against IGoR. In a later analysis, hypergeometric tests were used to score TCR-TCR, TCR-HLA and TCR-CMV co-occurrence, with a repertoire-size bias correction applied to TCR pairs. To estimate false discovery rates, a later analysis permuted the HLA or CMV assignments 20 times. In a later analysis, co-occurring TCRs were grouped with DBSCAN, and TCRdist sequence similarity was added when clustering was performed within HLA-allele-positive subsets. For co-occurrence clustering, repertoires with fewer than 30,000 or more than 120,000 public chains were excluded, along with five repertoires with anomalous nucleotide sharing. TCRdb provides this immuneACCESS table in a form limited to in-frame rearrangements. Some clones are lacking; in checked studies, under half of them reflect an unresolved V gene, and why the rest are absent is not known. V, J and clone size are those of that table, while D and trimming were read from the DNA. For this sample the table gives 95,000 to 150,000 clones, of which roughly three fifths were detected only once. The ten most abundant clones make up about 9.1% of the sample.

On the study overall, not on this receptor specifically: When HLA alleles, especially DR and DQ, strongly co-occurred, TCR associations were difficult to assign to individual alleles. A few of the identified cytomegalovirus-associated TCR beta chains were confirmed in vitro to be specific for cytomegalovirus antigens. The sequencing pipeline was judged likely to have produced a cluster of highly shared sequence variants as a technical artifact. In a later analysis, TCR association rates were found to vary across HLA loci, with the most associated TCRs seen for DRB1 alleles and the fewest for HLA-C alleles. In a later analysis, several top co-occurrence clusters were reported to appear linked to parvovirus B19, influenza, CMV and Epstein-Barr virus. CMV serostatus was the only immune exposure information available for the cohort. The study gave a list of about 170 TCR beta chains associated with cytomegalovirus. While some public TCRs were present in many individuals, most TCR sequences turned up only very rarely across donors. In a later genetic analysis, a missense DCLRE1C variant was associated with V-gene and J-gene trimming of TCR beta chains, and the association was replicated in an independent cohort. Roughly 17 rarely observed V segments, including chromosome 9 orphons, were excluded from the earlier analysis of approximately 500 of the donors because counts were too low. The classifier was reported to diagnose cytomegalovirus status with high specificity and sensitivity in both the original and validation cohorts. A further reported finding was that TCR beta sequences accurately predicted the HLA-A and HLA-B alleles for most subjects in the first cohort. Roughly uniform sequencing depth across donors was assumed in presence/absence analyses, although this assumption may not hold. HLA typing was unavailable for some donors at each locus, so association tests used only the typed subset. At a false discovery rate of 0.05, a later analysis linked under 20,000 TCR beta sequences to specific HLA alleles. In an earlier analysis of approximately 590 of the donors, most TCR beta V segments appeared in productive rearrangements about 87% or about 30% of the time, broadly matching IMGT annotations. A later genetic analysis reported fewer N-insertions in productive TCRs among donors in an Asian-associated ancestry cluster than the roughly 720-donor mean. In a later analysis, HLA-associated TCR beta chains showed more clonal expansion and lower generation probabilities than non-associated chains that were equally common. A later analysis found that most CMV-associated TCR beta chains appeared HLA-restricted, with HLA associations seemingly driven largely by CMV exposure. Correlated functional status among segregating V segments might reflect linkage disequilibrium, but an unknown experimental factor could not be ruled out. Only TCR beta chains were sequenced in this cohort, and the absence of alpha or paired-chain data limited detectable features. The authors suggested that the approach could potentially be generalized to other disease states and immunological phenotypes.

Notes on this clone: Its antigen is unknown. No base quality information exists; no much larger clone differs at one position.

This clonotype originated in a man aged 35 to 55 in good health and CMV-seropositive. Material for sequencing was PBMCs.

The sequence in DNA is TGCGCCAGCAGCATGGAAGCCGGGACAGAGAAAGAACTGTTTTTT. This yields the protein CASSMEAGTEKELFF. The chain employs TRBV5-1 and TRBJ1-4; 7 middle bases align to TRBD1. CDR1 is given as SGHRS and CDR2 as YFSETQ, both from the germline V gene. Reading from cysteine to phenylalanine, the CDR3 counts 15 amino acids. Left in the record is the CDR3 DNA by itself, 45 bases read in frame from the first base. The germline V end is reduced by 4 bases and the J end by 12 bases; junction bases left unmatched: 15.